These 21 T cell receptor beta chains were all obtained from the same sample, sequenced in a study of T cells in Graves' hyperthyroidism and ophthalmopathy (dated by TCRdb to between 2018 and 2020). Libraries were prepared through multiplex PCR. Sequenced using an Illumina HiSeq 2000. Amplification of TCR beta CDR3 regions was carried out from RNA transcripts. The TCR CDR3 was subjected to a first round of RT-PCR using the HTBI primer set and the Qiagen OneStep RT-PCR kit. In TCRdb, the public reads were trimmed at Q25 with fastp and aligned with MiXCR, with productive beta chains retained. When rows share a CDR3 protein, they turn into one entry using the most common DNA and genes. This sample holds about 150,000 distinct CDR3 sequences; roughly a fifth were observed only once. Together, the top ten hold around 70% of the sample. The specimen sequenced was blood. These receptors were taken from a woman aged 45 to 65 with Graves' hyperthyroidism that later progressed to Graves' ophthalmopathy.

This clonotype was counted ten times or more. This chain connects TRBV20-1 to TRBJ2-7; TRBD1 or TRBD2 may be the D gene (5 bases each). The germline V gene has CDR1 DFQATT and CDR2 SNEGSKA (reference sequence). This CDR3 region has 12 residues. The CDR3 DNA reads TGCAGCGCAAAGGGACCTCGACCCCAGCAGTACTTC. The encoded protein is CSAKGPRPQQYF.

In its sample, this clonotype was seen many times. This chain links TRBV18 with TRBJ2-7; D remains ambiguous. Trimming took 1 base from V and 2 from J, leaving 12 bases between them. There are 15 residues in the CDR3. The germline V gene encodes CDR1 KGHSH and CDR2 LQKENI. CDR3 nucleotide sequence: TGTGCCAGCTCACCACTTGACTCTAGAACCTACGAGCAGTACTTC. Translating it yields CASSPLDSRTYEQYF.

Only a few counts were recorded for this clonotype. The rearrangement joins TRBV10-2 to TRBJ2-4; D is perhaps TRBD1 or TRBD2 (6 bases each). The CDR3 covers 15 residues. Trimming shortened V by 2 bases and J by 5 bases, and 13 bases separated the two germline ends. In germline, CDR1 is WSHSY, CDR2 SAAADI. The CDR3 DNA reads as TGCGCCAGCAGTGAGGAGGGGGGCTCGCAAAACATTCAGTACTTC. Residues: CASSEEGGSQNIQYF.

In its sample, this clonotype was seen many times. The chain couples TRBV18 to TRBJ2-7, with 8 bases that match TRBD1. The length of the CDR3 is 13 residues. Per the germline V gene, CDR1 is KGHSH and CDR2 is LQKENI. Germline trimming cut 2 bases from V and 5 bases from J; bases unmatched to any gene: 2. The CDR3 nucleotides read TGTGCCAGCTCACCAGCAGGGGGCAACGAGCAGTACTTC. Protein sequence: CASSPAGGNEQYF.

This clonotype was detected ten times or more. The chain links TRBV28 to TRBJ2-3; possibly TRBD1 for D (5 bases). This CDR3 spans 13 amino acids. V lost 2 bases and J lost 5, with 8 bases in between. Germline CDR1 is MDHEN and CDR2 is SYDVKM. The CDR3 DNA follows: TGTGCCAGCAGTTTAGCAGGGATAGATACGCAGTATTTT. It specifies CASSLAGIDTQYF. Using reference TRBV28 and TRBJ2-3 for the parts outside the CDR3, the full variable domain is DVKVTQSSRYLVKRTGEKVFLECVQDMDHENMFWYRQDPGLGLRLIYFSYDVKMKEKGDIPEGYSVSREKKERFSLILESASTNQTSMYLCASSLAGIDTQYFGPGTRLTVL.

This clonotype was recorded at least ten times. The genes are TRBV12-3 or TRBV12-4 and TRBJ2-1, with 12 nucleotides matching TRBD2. The V and J ends lost 5 bases and 8 bases, in that order; junction bases with no gene match: 7. This CDR3 contains 15 residues. The CDR3 coding sequence is TGTGCCAGCAGTCCTAGCGGGAGGGTCGTCGATGAGCAGTTCTTC. Residues: CASSPSGRVVDEQFF.

This clonotype occurred a few times. The chain recombines TRBV10-1 with TRBJ2-1, with 9 bases matching TRBD2. Germline V gene lookup returns CDR1 WNHNN and CDR2 SYGVQD (reference sequence). The V gene end was trimmed by 6 bases and the J gene end by 7 bases; junction bases not matched to a gene: 4. The CDR3 extends over 13 amino acids. The chain's CDR3 is CASRAGGPNEQFF. In DNA, the CDR3 is TGCGCCAGCAGAGCGGGAGGACCGAATGAGCAGTTCTTC.

This clonotype was seen ten or more times. This chain joins TRBV4-1 and TRBJ2-1; 11 bases map to TRBD2. There are 16 residues in the CDR3. Germline V gene lookup returns CDR1 MGHRA and CDR2 YSYEKL. V was clipped by 5 bases and J by 3 bases; unmatched bases: 6. CDR3: CASSTGLAEVYNEQFF. In DNA form, the CDR3 reads TGCGCCAGCAGCACGGGACTAGCGGAGGTCTACAATGAGCAGTTCTTC.

This sequence joins TRBV7-2 and TRBJ1-6, with D possibly matching TRBD1 (6 bases). Germline CDR1 SGHTA, CDR2 FQGNSA. Trimming took 5 bases from V and 7 from J, leaving 15 bases between them. The CDR3 has 15 amino acids. CDR3 region: CASSDRTVLNSPLHF. The CDR3 DNA follows: TGTGCCAGCAGCGACCGGACAGTACTCAATTCACCCCTCCACTTT.

This sequence joins TRBV2 and TRBJ2-7; D unresolved. V was pared by 5 bases and J by 3 bases, with 17 bases between. Germline V gene sequence: CDR1 SNHLY, CDR2 FYNNEI. The CDR3 has 15 residues. The CDR3 coding sequence is TGTGCCAGCAGTATCCTCGTAAGTGTCGTCTACGAGCAGTACTTC. This gives the protein CASSILVSVVYEQYF.

In its sample, this clonotype was seen many times. The chain links TRBV28 to TRBJ1-2; D is perhaps TRBD1 (6 bases). CDR1 is MDHEN and CDR2 is SYDVKM in the germline V gene. V dropped 6 bases and J dropped 2 bases, with 16 bases sitting between them. There are 15 residues in the CDR3. Here the CDR3 DNA reads TGTGCCAGCAGCCAACAGGGAGGGAGCAACTATGGCTACACCTTC. Protein sequence: CASSQQGGSNYGYTF.

V and J are TRBV30 and TRBJ2-2; 9 positions match TRBD1. CDR3 length: 15 residues. V lost 0 bases and J lost 3; bases outside the gene matches: 2. The germline V gene has CDR1 GTSNPN and CDR2 SVGIG (reference sequence). The CDR3 DNA is TGTGCCTGGAGTGTAGGGGACAGGGACACCGGGGAGCTGTTTTTT. Its protein product is CAWSVGDRDTGELFF.

The chain couples TRBV29-1 to TRBJ2-7, with TRBD2 matching 10 bases. The CDR3 extends over 14 amino acids. Germline lookup yields CDR1 SQVTM and CDR2 ANQGSEA. Trimming cost V 4 bases and J 7 bases; bases outside gene matches: 10. Here the CDR3 reads CSVGILAGEGEQYF. The DNA of the CDR3 is TGCAGCGTTGGAATCCTAGCGGGAGAGGGGGAGCAGTACTTC.

The genes are TRBV20-1 and TRBJ1-5, with D tentatively TRBD1 (6 bases). The CDR3 totals 16 residues. In germline, CDR1 is DFQATT, CDR2 SNEGSKA (reference sequence). V lost 5 bases to trimming and J lost 0 bases, with 17 bases between them. The CDR3 nucleotides are TGCAGTGCTCGGACGGGGGCCGGATATAGCAATCAGCCCCAGCATTTT. Translating it yields CSARTGAGYSNQPQHF.

V and J are TRBV5-1 and TRBJ1-1; the match to TRBD1 covers 8 bases. Germline values: CDR1 SGHRS, CDR2 YFSETQ. Unmatched junction bases numbered 8, after V lost 2 bases and J lost 5 bases. The CDR3 has 15 residues. The CDR3 spells CASSFLTGVGTEAFF. CDR3 DNA: TGCGCCAGCAGCTTCCTGACAGGGGTTGGAACTGAAGCTTTCTTT.

This clonotype was counted ten times or more. The chain has TRBV18 and TRBJ2-6; D is unclear. The CDR3 extends over 13 amino acids. Germline lookup yields CDR1 KGHSH and CDR2 LQKENI. Trimming cost V 6 bases and J 1 base, with 4 bases left between them. CDR3 nucleotide sequence: TGTGCCAGCTCGGCGTCTGGGGCCAACGTCCTGACTTTC. This sequence encodes CASSASGANVLTF.

This clonotype was seen repeatedly, ten times or more. The gene calls are TRBV2 and TRBJ2-3; 13 bases match TRBD2. With V trimmed by 5 bases and J by 3 bases, 5 bases remained unmatched. The V gene's germline CDR1 is SNHLY and CDR2 FYNNEI. The CDR3 contains 16 residues. The CDR3 region is CASSSGLAGVTDTQYF. CDR3 in DNA: TGTGCCAGCAGTTCTGGACTAGCGGGAGTAACAGATACGCAGTATTTT.

This clonotype was seen ten or more times. V gene TRBV28 combines with J gene TRBJ2-6; a weak D match, TRBD2 (6 bases). Between the trimmed V and J ends, which lost 10 bases and 0 bases, there was a span of 16 bases. Germline-derived CDR1 and CDR2 are MDHEN and SYDVKM. This CDR3 contains 16 residues. CDR3 protein: CATSRGGFSGANVLTF. The CDR3 nucleotides are TGTGCCACGAGCCGTGGAGGGTTCTCTGGGGCCAACGTCCTGACTTTC.

This clonotype has a count of ten or more. This chain joins TRBV6-1 and TRBJ2-1, with D uncertain. Germline V gene data show CDR1 as MNHNS and CDR2 as SASEGT. V gave up 3 bases and J gave up 4 bases, with 10 bases separating them. This CDR3 has 14 amino acids. As DNA, the CDR3 is TGTGCCAGCAGTGAGTCGAGGAGTTACAATGAGCAGTTCTTC. This encodes CASSESRSYNEQFF.

This clonotype was observed many times. The chain uses TRBV27 and TRBJ2-2; D is possibly TRBD1 (5 bases). Germline CDR1 reads MNHEY; CDR2 reads SMNVEV (reference sequence). Trimming removed 4 bases at V and 1 base at J, with 10 bases between. This CDR3 is 15 amino acids long. This CDR3 reads CASSWAGMNTGELFF. The CDR3 DNA sequence: TGTGCCAGCAGTTGGGCAGGGATGAACACCGGGGAGCTGTTTTTT.

The chain combines TRBV5-5 with TRBJ2-6, with D possibly matching TRBD2 (5 bases). Trimming took off 0 bases at V and 4 bases at J, with 8 bases between the two ends. The CDR3 runs 15 residues. The germline CDR1 and CDR2 sequences are SGHKS and YYEKEE (reference sequence). CDR3 nucleotides: TGTGCCAGCAGCTTGGACGGGGTAGGGGCCAACGTCCTGACTTTC. Translating gives CASSLDGVGANVLTF.